The 26 T cell receptor beta chains reported below all come from one sample, sequenced in a study of cytotoxic CD8 clonotypes in ibrutinib-treated CLL. Assay: immunoSEQ multiplex PCR; the TCRdb copy retains only in-frame clones and omits some. The top ten clones hold 15% to 17% of a sample with about 250,000 clones, around 70% of them seen once. Source: PBMCs, taken after 24 months of ibrutinib treatment. The origin of the receptors is a human donor with chronic lymphocytic leukemia.

This clone appeared a few times. The sample holds other DNA sequences that translate to the same CDR3. V gene TRBV7-3 combines with J gene TRBJ2-3; D remains unclear. V was trimmed by 1 base and J by 0 bases, leaving 8 bases between them. Looked up from germline, CDR1 is SGHTA and CDR2 is FQGTGA. The CDR3 covers 15 residues. The CDR3 DNA sequence: TGTGCCAGCAGCTTAATTGGTAGCAGCACAGATACGCAGTATTTT. Translated, it gives CASSLIGSSTDTQYF.

The chain links TRBV2 to TRBJ2-5, with D tentatively TRBD2 (5 bases). Germline V gene lookup returns CDR1 SNHLY and CDR2 FYNNEI. This CDR3 comprises 14 residues. V lost 8 bases to trimming and J lost 4 bases, with 17 bases between them. This CDR3 is CASRRSAPSETQYF. The CDR3, as DNA: TGTGCCAGCCGGAGGTCAGCGCCCTCAGAGACCCAGTACTTC.

This chain uses TRBV2 with TRBJ2-7, with a possible D match to TRBD2 (5 bases). This CDR3 is 14 amino acids long. CDR1 is SNHLY, CDR2 FYNNEI, per germline. Trimming stripped 7 bases from V and 4 bases from J, with 17 bases between. CDR3 region: CASKKEAVEYEQYF. The CDR3 nucleotides read TGTGCCAGCAAAAAGGAGGCAGTTGAATACGAGCAGTACTTC.

This clone was seen only once. The chain employs TRBV7-9 and TRBJ2-1; D is unclear. Trimming removed 7 bases from V and 0 bases from J, with 10 bases in between. This CDR3 is built from 14 residues. Germline assignment: CDR1 SEHNR and CDR2 FQNEAQ (reference sequence). The CDR3 nucleotides read TGTGCCAGCACCGAAGTCAGCTCCTACAATGAGCAGTTCTTC. Translating it yields CASTEVSSYNEQFF.

The gene calls are TRBV28 and TRBJ2-7; D assignment may be TRBD1 or TRBD2 (5 bases each). The CDR3 runs 14 residues. Trimming took 2 bases from V and 3 from J, leaving 11 bases between them. Germline V gene lookup returns CDR1 MDHEN and CDR2 SYDVKM. CDR3 sequence reads: CASSLGGPGYEQYF. In DNA, the CDR3 is TGTGCCAGCAGTTTAGGGGGACCGGGCTACGAGCAGTACTTC.

In this sample, this clone turned up once. The rearrangement joins TRBV11-2 to TRBJ1-2; D may be TRBD1 (6 bases). CDR1 SGHAT and CDR2 FQNNGV come from the germline V gene. The V and J ends lost 8 bases and 3 bases respectively, with 13 bases between them. CDR3 length: 13 residues. CDR3 region: CASGGPSYYGYTF. The DNA for the CDR3 is TGTGCCAGCGGGGGGCCCTCCTACTATGGCTACACCTTC. Filled out from reference TRBV11-2 and TRBJ1-2, the complete variable domain reads EAGVAQSPRYKIIEKRQSVAFWCNPISGHATLYWYQQILGQGPKLLIQFQNNGVVDDSQLPKDRFSAERLKGVDSTLKIQPAKLEDSAVYLCASGGPSYYGYTFGSGTRLTVV.

V usage is TRBV14 and J usage is TRBJ2-5, with D unclear. The V gene's germline CDR1 is SGHDN and CDR2 FVKESK. Trimming pared 2 bases from V and 5 bases from J, leaving 12 bases between. The CDR3 contains 14 residues. CDR3 sequence (DNA): TGTGCCAGCAGCCAATACGGCATCCCGGAGACCCAGTACTTC. Translation: CASSQYGIPETQYF.

The chain links TRBV19 to TRBJ1-2, with TRBD1 matching over 9 bases. The CDR3 runs 15 residues. In germline, CDR1 is LNHDA, CDR2 SQIVND (reference sequence). J lost 1 base, V lost 5 bases, and 5 bases had no gene match. DNA for the CDR3: TGTGCCAGTAGTCCGAGGACAGGGGTTAACTATGGCTACACCTTC. It specifies CASSPRTGVNYGYTF.

The chain combines TRBV9 with TRBJ2-7, with 14 bases lining up with TRBD2. CDR3 size: 19 residues. CDR1 is SGDLS and CDR2 is YYNGEE in the germline V gene. The V gene end was trimmed by 3 bases and the J gene end by 2 bases; junction bases not matched to a gene: 13. CDR3: CASSGPTSGRARGPYEQYF. The CDR3 DNA reads TGTGCCAGCAGCGGTCCGACTAGCGGGAGGGCCCGGGGCCCCTACGAGCAGTACTTC.

The chain is built from TRBV6-6 and TRBJ1-2, with D possibly TRBD1 on 6 matching bases. Germline V CDR1 and CDR2: MNHNY, SVGAGI (reference sequence). The CDR3 runs to 14 residues. V lost 10 bases and J lost 0, with 15 bases in between. The CDR3 region has the DNA TGTGCCAACGCGGACAGCAACTCTAACTATGGCTACACCTTC. It yields the protein CANADSNSNYGYTF.

The chain combines TRBV5-4 with TRBJ1-2; 10 nucleotides line up with TRBD1. The V gene end was trimmed by 3 bases and the J gene end by 8 bases; junction bases not matched to a gene: 4. The CDR3 has 13 amino acids. Germline V gene data show CDR1 as SGHNT and CDR2 as YYREEE (reference sequence). CDR3 nucleotides: TGTGCCAGCAGCTGGACAGGGGGTGAGGGCTACACCTTC. It yields the protein CASSWTGGEGYTF. Looking up the rest from reference TRBV5-4 and TRBJ1-2 gives the full variable domain: ETGVTQSPTHLIKTRGQQVTLRCSSQSGHNTVSWYQQALGQGPQFIFQYYREEENGRGNFPPRFSGLQFPNYSSELNVNALELDDSALYLCASSWTGGEGYTFGSGTRLTVV.

The chain links TRBV28 to TRBJ1-5, with 7 positions matching TRBD1. The germline V gene encodes CDR1 MDHEN and CDR2 SYDVKM. V lost 5 bases, J lost 6 bases, and 10 bases stayed unmatched. The CDR3 covers 15 residues. CDR3 sequence (DNA): TGTGCCAGCAGTGGTCAGGGGGGATTTGGTCAGCCCCAGCATTTT. Protein: CASSGQGGFGQPQHF.

The chain has TRBV28 and TRBJ1-2, with D perhaps matching TRBD1 (5 bases). The CDR3 is made up of 13 amino acids. With 4 bases removed from V and 5 bases from J, the gap between germline ends came to 11 bases. Germline V gene data show CDR1 as MDHEN and CDR2 as SYDVKM. This CDR3 reads CASSSGGEYGYTF. The CDR3 DNA reads TGTGCCAGCAGTTCGGGGGGAGAATATGGCTACACCTTC.

The rearrangement uses TRBV9 and TRBJ2-7; weak D call: TRBD1 (5 bases). CDR1 SGDLS and CDR2 YYNGEE come from the germline V gene. V was trimmed by 4 bases and J by 3 bases, leaving 14 bases between them. The CDR3 length is 14 residues. CDR3 DNA sequence: TGTGCCAGCAGCCCCAAGGTAGGGGTCTACGAGCAGTACTTC. This gives the protein CASSPKVGVYEQYF.

The chain carries TRBV25-1 and TRBJ2-5; D may be TRBD2 (6 bases). Per germline, CDR1 MGHDK and CDR2 SYGVNS. This CDR3 region has 14 residues. V lost 6 bases to trimming and J lost 3 bases, with 14 bases between them. DNA of the CDR3: TGTGCCAGCAGCGTTCCTCCGGGGGAAGAGACCCAGTACTTC. It codes for CASSVPPGEETQYF.

The CDR3 reads CASSLILTGRDTQYF. As DNA, the CDR3 is TGTGCCAGCAGCCTGATATTGACAGGGAGGGATACGCAGTATTTT. The gene calls are TRBV5-6 and TRBJ2-3, with D perhaps TRBD1 (7 bases). CDR3 length equals 15 residues. V lost 4 bases, J lost 6 bases, and 18 bases lay in between. Germline CDR1 is SGHDT and CDR2 is YYEEEE.

V and J are TRBV30 and TRBJ2-3; 8 nucleotides agree with TRBD2. The length of the CDR3 is 17 residues. The germline gives CDR1 GTSNPN, CDR2 SVGIG (reference sequence). V dropped 0 bases and J dropped 3; count of bases not matched to a gene: 11. The CDR3 reads CAWSVWAGGVGTDTQYF. In DNA form, the CDR3 reads TGTGCCTGGAGTGTATGGGCCGGGGGGGTAGGGACAGATACGCAGTATTTT.

This clone was counted only a few times. J is TRBJ2-7 and V is TRBV5-1, with unresolved D. CDR3 size: 15 residues. CDR1 SGHRS and CDR2 YFSETQ come from the germline V gene. The V end lost 0 bases, the J end lost 3 bases, and 13 bases lay between the germline ends. CDR3 DNA: TGCGCCAGCAGCTTGGCCGTCTTGACAAGCTACGAGCAGTACTTC. Translating it yields CASSLAVLTSYEQYF.

The rearrangement uses TRBV7-2 and TRBJ2-7; 8 bases agree with TRBD2. The CDR3 is 17 residues long. V trimming: 5 bases; J trimming: 0 bases; junction bases outside the gene matches: 12. Germline-derived CDR1 and CDR2 are SGHTA and FQGNSA. The DNA for the CDR3 is TGTGCCAGCAGCCCAGATAGGGGCGGGAGGACCTCCTACGAGCAGTACTTC. Translated, it gives CASSPDRGGRTSYEQYF.

This rearrangement joins TRBV5-6 to TRBJ2-7, with 7 bases that match TRBD2. Germline trimming cut 1 base from V and 2 bases from J; bases unmatched to any gene: 6. Germline lookup yields CDR1 SGHDT and CDR2 YYEEEE. This CDR3 spans 15 amino acids. CDR3 sequence (DNA): TGTGCCAGCAGCTTGAGGGCTAGCGGAACCTACGAGCAGTACTTC. Encoded protein: CASSLRASGTYEQYF.

V gene TRBV6-6 combines with J gene TRBJ2-7; 7 bases map to TRBD2. The CDR3 is 14 amino acids. Germline lookup yields CDR1 MNHNY and CDR2 SVGAGI (reference sequence). V was clipped by 5 bases and J by 5 bases; unmatched bases: 9. The DNA of the CDR3 is TGTGCCAGCAGTGTTCCGGGAGGTGGTGACGAGCAGTACTTC. Amino acids: CASSVPGGGDEQYF.

V usage is TRBV18 and J usage is TRBJ2-2, with 11 bases matching TRBD2. V trimming: 6 bases; J trimming: 1 base; junction bases outside the gene matches: 4. The CDR3 contains 16 residues. Germline assignment: CDR1 KGHSH and CDR2 LQKENI. This chain's CDR3 is CASSSGLAENTGELFF. CDR3 bases: TGTGCCAGCTCCTCGGGACTAGCGGAGAACACCGGGGAGCTGTTTTTT.

This rearrangement joins TRBV25-1 to TRBJ2-1; D call uncertain. CDR1 and CDR2 (germline): MGHDK, SYGVNS. The CDR3 covers 11 residues. V lost 3 bases and J 6 bases, leaving 3 bases between the germline ends. CDR3 protein: CASSEGNEQFF. The CDR3 coding sequence is TGTGCCAGCAGTGAGGGCAATGAGCAGTTCTTC.

The CDR3 region is CASSYPGPGYTF. The CDR3, as DNA: TGTGCCAGCAGCTATCCCGGACCTGGCTACACCTTC. The rearrangement links TRBV5-6 to TRBJ1-2; D unclear. Between the trimmed V and J ends, which lost 3 bases and 7 bases, there was a span of 10 bases. This CDR3 contains 12 residues. The germline CDR1 and CDR2 sequences are SGHDT and YYEEEE.

The gene calls are TRBV12-5 and TRBJ2-3; D is possibly TRBD1 (5 bases). The V and J ends lost 3 bases and 2 bases respectively, with 15 bases between them. There are 16 residues in the CDR3. Germline V gives CDR1 LGHNT, CDR2 FRNRAP. The CDR3 region has the DNA TGTGCTAGTGGTTTTAATCCAGGGCTGTCCACAGATACGCAGTATTTT. Translated: CASGFNPGLSTDTQYF.

The rearrangement links TRBV4-2 to TRBJ2-1, with 11 bases aligning to TRBD2. Germline V CDR1 and CDR2: LGHNA, YNFKEQ. Unmatched junction bases numbered 6, after V lost 3 bases and J lost 2 bases. The CDR3 consists of 17 residues. The CDR3 nucleotides read TGTGCCAGCAGCCAGTTACTAGCGGGAGTTCCCTACAATGAGCAGTTCTTC. This encodes CASSQLLAGVPYNEQFF.